These 26 T cell receptor beta chains originate from one sample sequenced in a study of T cell changes during pregnancy in multiple sclerosis. Generated by immunoSEQ multiplex PCR, the TCRdb table keeps only in-frame clones and is missing some. The sample yields 60,000 to 85,000 clones, around 94% seen once. This sample comprised peripheral blood, obtained in the third trimester of pregnancy. These receptors originate from a female donor with multiple sclerosis, enrolled in a pregnancy study.

The V and J genes are TRBV7-3 and TRBJ2-3; D is perhaps TRBD2 (6 bases). The CDR3 runs to 15 residues. Between the trimmed V and J ends, which lost 3 bases and 0 bases, there was a span of 10 bases. Germline V gives CDR1 SGHTA, CDR2 FQGTGA. The CDR3 spells CASSLGGASTDTQYF. The DNA of the CDR3 is TGTGCCAGCAGCTTGGGCGGGGCTAGCACAGATACGCAGTATTTT.

The CDR3 sequence is CASLDRGLSNQPQHF. The CDR3 DNA reads as TGTGCCAGTCTCGACAGGGGGCTTAGCAATCAGCCCCAGCATTTT. This chain links TRBV19 with TRBJ1-5; TRBD1 matches 10 bases. Germline V gene lookup returns CDR1 LNHDA and CDR2 SQIVND (reference sequence). Losses at the gene ends were 8 bases for V and 0 bases for J; bases not matched to a gene: 4. The CDR3 covers 15 residues.

The chain has TRBV15 and TRBJ2-7; no clear D. V was trimmed by 0 bases and J by 0 bases, leaving 9 bases between them. Germline-derived CDR1 and CDR2 are LNHNV and YYDKDF (reference sequence). The CDR3 contains 15 residues. The CDR3 protein is CATSRDSRGSYEQYF. In DNA form, the CDR3 reads TGTGCCACCAGCAGAGATAGTCGCGGCTCCTACGAGCAGTACTTC.

V gene TRBV27 combines with J gene TRBJ2-3; 7 positions agree with TRBD2. V shed 6 bases, J shed 0 bases, and the junction held 9 bases outside the gene matches. This CDR3 is built from 16 residues. The germline V gene encodes CDR1 MNHEY and CDR2 SMNVEV (reference sequence). CDR3 in amino acids: CASRPQAGRSTDTQYF. The CDR3 region has the DNA TGTGCCAGCAGACCACAAGCGGGGCGTAGCACAGATACGCAGTATTTT.

The chain is built from TRBV2 and TRBJ2-3, with D maybe TRBD2 (6 bases). The length of the CDR3 is 15 residues. Germline CDR1 is SNHLY and CDR2 is FYNNEI. Trimming shortened V by 4 bases and J by 5 bases, and 16 bases separated the two germline ends. This chain's CDR3 is CASSVLARVQDTQYF. CDR3 coding DNA: TGTGCCAGCAGTGTACTAGCCCGGGTACAAGATACGCAGTATTTT.

The chain joins TRBV19 to TRBJ1-2; D remains unclear. Trimming left V 4 bases short and J 5 bases short, with 20 bases between. This CDR3 has 16 residues. CDR1 LNHDA and CDR2 SQIVND come from the germline V gene (reference sequence). In nucleotides, the CDR3 is TGTGCCAGTAGTACCCGGGTTTTCCGCCGCGGGTATGGCTACACCTTC. This codes for CASSTRVFRRGYGYTF.

V is TRBV2 and J is TRBJ2-6, with TRBD2 identical over 9 bases. The germline CDR1 and CDR2 sequences are SNHLY and FYNNEI. This CDR3 has 18 amino acids. The junction had 8 bases not matched to a gene; V was cut back by 5 bases and J by 0 bases. CDR3: CASSMASGALSGANVLTF. The DNA for the CDR3 is TGTGCCAGCAGTATGGCTAGCGGGGCCCTCTCTGGGGCCAACGTCCTGACTTTC.

The genes are TRBV6-5 and TRBJ2-3; D perhaps matches TRBD2 (5 bases). The CDR3 is 15 residues long. CDR1 and CDR2 from the germline V gene are MNHEY and SVGAGI. Trimming stripped 5 bases from V and 2 bases from J, with 14 bases between. CDR3 DNA: TGTGCCAGCAGTCGCGAGGGTGCCCCCACAGATACGCAGTATTTT. Amino acid sequence: CASSREGAPTDTQYF.

The chain recombines TRBV5-1 with TRBJ2-6, with D maybe TRBD1 (6 bases). Trimming pared 7 bases from V and 2 bases from J, leaving 10 bases between. From germline, CDR1 is SGHRS and CDR2 YFSETQ. CDR3 length equals 14 residues. Written as DNA, the CDR3 is TGCGCCAGCGTCCCAGGGGCTGGGGCCAACGTCCTGACTTTC. Protein sequence: CASVPGAGANVLTF.

The chain combines TRBV5-6 with TRBJ2-5; 9 bases agree with TRBD1. The V segment lost 3 bases and the J segment 2 bases; nucleotides outside the gene matches: 2. CDR1 and CDR2 from the germline V gene are SGHDT and YYEEEE. The CDR3 length is 14 residues. CDR3 coding DNA: TGTGCCAGCAGCTCCGGGACAGGGCAAGAGACCCAGTACTTC. Its translation: CASSSGTGQETQYF.

The rearrangement links TRBV11-2 to TRBJ2-2; 11 nucleotides agree with TRBD2. Germline V gene data show CDR1 as SGHAT and CDR2 as FQNNGV. This CDR3 has 15 amino acids. V trimming: 5 bases; J trimming: 1 base; junction bases outside the gene matches: 0. CDR3: CASSLAGGNTGELFF. As DNA, the CDR3 is TGTGCCAGCAGCCTAGCGGGGGGGAACACCGGGGAGCTGTTTTTT. Based on the CDR3 plus reference TRBV11-2 and TRBJ2-2, the full variable domain is EAGVAQSPRYKIIEKRQSVAFWCNPISGHATLYWYQQILGQGPKLLIQFQNNGVVDDSQLPKDRFSAERLKGVDSTLKIQPAKLEDSAVYLCASSLAGGNTGELFFGEGSRLTVL.

This rearrangement joins TRBV13 to TRBJ2-3; 7 positions match TRBD1. Germline V gene data show CDR1 as PRHDT and CDR2 as FYEKMQ (reference sequence). This CDR3 region has 16 residues. The trim removed 2 bases at V and 0 bases at J, leaving 5 bases unmatched. The CDR3 region has the DNA TGTGCCAGCAGCTTACCGACAGGGATTAGCACAGATACGCAGTATTTT. It is translated as CASSLPTGISTDTQYF.

The chain couples TRBV6-5 to TRBJ1-3; tentatively, D is TRBD1 (5 bases). CDR1 and CDR2 from the germline V gene are MNHEY and SVGAGI. V lost 2 bases to trimming and J lost 4 bases, with 12 bases between them. This CDR3 region has 15 residues. CDR3: CASSYDSARGNTIYF. The CDR3 coding sequence is TGTGCCAGCAGTTACGACAGCGCGAGAGGAAACACCATATATTTT.

The chain recombines TRBV4-3 with TRBJ2-7; D is perhaps TRBD2 (6 bases). V lost 0 bases to trimming and J lost 4 bases, with 10 bases between them. The CDR3 is 14 amino acids. Germline loops: CDR1 LGHNA, CDR2 YSLEER. CDR3 protein: CASSQDAGRYEQYF. CDR3 nucleotides: TGCGCCAGCAGCCAAGACGCAGGGAGGTACGAGCAGTACTTC.

The V call is TRBV2, the J call TRBJ2-5; 7 nucleotides align to TRBD1. CDR1 is SNHLY and CDR2 is FYNNEI in the germline V gene. With V trimmed by 4 bases and J by 2 bases, 10 bases remained unmatched. CDR3 length: 16 amino acids. In nucleotides, the CDR3 is TGTGCCAGCAGTGGCCTTGGGACAGCGAATCAAGAGACCCAGTACTTC. Translated, it gives CASSGLGTANQETQYF.

The V gene is TRBV9, the J gene TRBJ1-1; possible D gene TRBD1, 5 bases. This CDR3 is 14 amino acids long. Germline V gene data show CDR1 as SGDLS and CDR2 as YYNGEE. V dropped 4 bases and J dropped 6 bases, with 16 bases sitting between them. CDR3 nucleotide sequence: TGTGCCAGCAGCCCGGAGGGGAGGGAGGCTGAAGCTTTCTTT. It codes for CASSPEGREAEAFF.

CDR3 loop: CASSEATGNQPQHF. The CDR3 region has the DNA TGTGCCAGCAGTGAAGCAACAGGCAATCAGCCCCAGCATTTT. This chain joins TRBV6-1 and TRBJ1-5; no firm D call. Between the trimmed V and J ends, which lost 0 bases and 2 bases, there was a span of 5 bases. This CDR3 has 14 residues. The germline gives CDR1 MNHNS, CDR2 SASEGT.

The J gene is TRBJ2-5, the V gene TRBV7-7, with 8 bases that match TRBD1. The V segment lost 2 bases and the J segment 5 bases; nucleotides outside the gene matches: 10. Looked up from germline, CDR1 is SSHAT and CDR2 is FNYEAQ (reference sequence). The CDR3 is made up of 16 amino acids. The CDR3 sequence: CASSLLSGRGPETQYF. The CDR3 bases are TGTGCCAGCAGCTTACTATCGGGCAGGGGGCCGGAGACCCAGTACTTC.

This chain connects TRBV30 to TRBJ1-4; tentative D call: TRBD1 (5 bases). Germline V gene data show CDR1 as GTSNPN and CDR2 as SVGIG (reference sequence). Trimming took off 5 bases at V and 3 bases at J, with 10 bases between the two ends. There are 13 residues in the CDR3. Here the CDR3 reads CAWGRGSNEKLFF. DNA for the CDR3: TGTGCCTGGGGGAGGGGCTCTAATGAAAAACTGTTTTTT.

Points on this clone: At one end, the junction sequence differs from germline, possibly due to a read error. The chain couples TRBV7-7 to TRBJ2-5; 8 positions agree with TRBD2. The germline V gene encodes CDR1 SSHAT and CDR2 FNYEAQ (reference sequence). The CDR3 is 16 amino acids. The CDR3: CASSPNSGTGQETQYF. In DNA, the CDR3 is TGTGCTAGCAGCCCTAATAGCGGGACGGGCCAAGAGACCCAGTACTTC. The complete variable domain, with remaining parts taken from reference TRBV7-7 and TRBJ2-5, reads GAGVSQSPRYKVTKRGQDVTLRCDPISSHATLYWYQQALGQGPEFLTYFNYEAQPDKSGLPSDRFSAERPEGSISTLTIQRTEQRDSAMYRCASSPNSGTGQETQYFGPGTRLLVL.

CDR3 nucleotide sequence: TGTGCCAGTAATGTCCGCGCGAACACCGGGGAGCTGTTTTTT. This gives the protein CASNVRANTGELFF. This sequence joins TRBV19 and TRBJ2-2; no clear D gene. Germline CDR1 reads LNHDA; CDR2 reads SQIVND (reference sequence). The CDR3 totals 14 residues. Trimming cost V 7 bases and J 0 bases, with 9 bases left between them.

The chain recombines TRBV21-1 with TRBJ1-1; no DNA check was done on the table's D call, TRBD1. TRBV21-1 is described as a pseudogene. The CDR3 consists of 17 residues. CDR3 coding DNA: TGTGCCAGCAGCCAAAAAGACGACAGGGGGCCTAGACAGGTAGCTTTCTTT. This encodes CASSQKDDRGPRQVAFF.

This chain links TRBV11-2 with TRBJ2-7, with D tentatively TRBD1 (5 bases). Germline V gene data show CDR1 as SGHAT and CDR2 as FQNNGV. The V and J ends lost 3 bases and 0 bases respectively, with 6 bases between them. The CDR3 is 13 amino acids. CDR3 sequence reads: CASSFRASYEQYF. CDR3 nucleotide sequence: TGTGCCAGCAGCTTCAGGGCCTCCTACGAGCAGTACTTC.

V is TRBV6-5 and J is TRBJ2-7; possibly TRBD1 for D (7 bases). The ends were cut back, 4 bases at V and 4 bases at J, with 14 bases in the middle. The CDR3 runs 14 residues. Germline V lookup: CDR1 MNHEY, CDR2 SVGAGI. CDR3 nucleotides: TGTGCCAGCAGTTTTACCCCAGGGGGGTACGAGCAGTACTTC. This sequence encodes CASSFTPGGYEQYF.

This clone appeared a few times. The chain joins TRBV6-6 to TRBJ1-5; 9 positions agree with TRBD1. This CDR3 contains 15 residues. Germline-derived CDR1 and CDR2 are MNHNY and SVGAGI (reference sequence). After removal of 6 bases from V and 4 bases from J, the junction contained 7 bases not matched to a gene. CDR3 DNA sequence: TGTGCCAGCAGAGCACAGGGGGCGCAGAATCAGCCCCAGCATTTT. Translating gives CASRAQGAQNQPQHF.

V is TRBV18 and J is TRBJ1-1; D is unresolved. Between the trimmed V and J ends, which lost 3 bases and 5 bases, there was a span of 10 bases. Germline loops: CDR1 KGHSH, CDR2 LQKENI. This CDR3 region has 13 residues. The CDR3 coding sequence is TGTGCCAGCTCACCCCAAGACGGGACTGAAGCTTTCTTT. It yields the protein CASSPQDGTEAFF.